This TCR beta chain was recovered during a study of blood T cell repertoires in COVID-19. TCRdb keeps only in-frame clones here, not all; method: immunoSEQ multiplex PCR. This sample has approximately 70,000 clones; over 80% occur once, and the top ten carry 18%. Germline CDR1 reads SGHVS; CDR2 reads FNYEAQ. The CDR3 consists of 13 residues. V was cut by 5 bases and J by 4 bases, with 12 bases left in between. This TCR was recovered from a human donor in a cohort sampled during active COVID-19. The rearrangement uses TRBV7-6 and TRBJ2-7; possible D gene TRBD1, 6 bases. Sequenced: peripheral blood. The CDR3, as DNA: TGTGCCAGCAGCCCCGGACAGAAATACGAGCAGTACTTC. Its protein is CASSPGQKYEQYF. The full variable domain, with the rest looked up from reference TRBV7-6 and TRBJ2-7, is GAGVSQSPRYKVTKRGQDVALRCDPISGHVSLYWYRQALGQGPEFLTYFNYEAQQDKSGLPNDRFSAERPEGSISTLTIQRTEQRDSAMYRCASSPGQKYEQYFGPGTRLTVT.